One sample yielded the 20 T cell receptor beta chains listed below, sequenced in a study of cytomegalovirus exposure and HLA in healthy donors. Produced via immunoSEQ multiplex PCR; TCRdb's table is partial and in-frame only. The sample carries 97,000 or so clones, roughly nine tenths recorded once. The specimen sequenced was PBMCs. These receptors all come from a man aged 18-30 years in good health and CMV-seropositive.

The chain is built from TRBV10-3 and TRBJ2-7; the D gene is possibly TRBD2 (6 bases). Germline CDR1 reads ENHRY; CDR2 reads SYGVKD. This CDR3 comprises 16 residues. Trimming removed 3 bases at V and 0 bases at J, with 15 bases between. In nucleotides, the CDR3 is TGTGCCATCAGTGACATAACCATCGGGAGCTCCTACGAGCAGTACTTC. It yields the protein CAISDITIGSSYEQYF.

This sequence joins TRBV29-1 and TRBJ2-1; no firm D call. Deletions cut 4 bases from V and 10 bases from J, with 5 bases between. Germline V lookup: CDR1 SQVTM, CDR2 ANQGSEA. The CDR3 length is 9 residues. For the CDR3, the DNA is TGCAGCGTTGGCGAAGAGCAGTTCTTC. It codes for CSVGEEQFF.

The CDR3 DNA reads TGTGCCAGTAGTATAGTCCAGGGGGCAAGCAATCAGCCCCAGCATTTT. Amino acids: CASSIVQGASNQPQHF. The V call is TRBV19, the J call TRBJ1-5; TRBD1 agrees at 8 bases. Germline CDR1 reads LNHDA; CDR2 reads SQIVND (reference sequence). The J segment lost 1 base and the V segment lost 1 base, leaving 3 bases of the junction unmatched. This CDR3 region has 16 residues.

CDR3 protein: CSVQVVFYGYTF. CDR3 DNA: TGCAGCGTACAAGTTGTCTTCTATGGCTACACCTTC. V gene TRBV29-1 combines with J gene TRBJ1-2; D call uncertain. V lost 6 bases and J 4 bases, leaving 12 bases between the germline ends. The CDR3 sequence is 12 residues long. CDR1 is SQVTM and CDR2 is ANQGSEA in the germline V gene.

CDR3 in amino acids: CASSSDRGPQPQHF. The CDR3 DNA reads as TGTGCCAGCAGTTCAGACAGGGGGCCTCAGCCCCAGCATTTT. The gene calls are TRBV6-1 and TRBJ1-5, with TRBD1 identical over 10 bases. The germline V gene encodes CDR1 MNHNS and CDR2 SASEGT. This CDR3 contains 14 residues. The ends lost 5 bases at V and 6 bases at J; junction bases unmatched: 4.

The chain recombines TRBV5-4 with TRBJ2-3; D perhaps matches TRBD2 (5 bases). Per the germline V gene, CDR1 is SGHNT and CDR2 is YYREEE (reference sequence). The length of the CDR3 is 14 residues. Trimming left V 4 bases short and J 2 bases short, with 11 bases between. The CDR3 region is CASSRTGNTDTQYF. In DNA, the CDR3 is TGTGCCAGCAGCCGGACTGGTAACACAGATACGCAGTATTTT.

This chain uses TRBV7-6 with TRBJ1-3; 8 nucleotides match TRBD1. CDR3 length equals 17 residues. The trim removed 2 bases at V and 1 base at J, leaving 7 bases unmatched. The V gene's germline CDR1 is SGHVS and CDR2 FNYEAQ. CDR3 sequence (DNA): TGTGCCAGCAGCTTAACGACAGGGGTCGCTTCTGGAAACACCATATATTTT. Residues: CASSLTTGVASGNTIYF.

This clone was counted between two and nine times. The CDR3 loop is CASSTRTSGRALEQYF. Here the CDR3 DNA reads TGTGCCAGCAGCACCCGGACTAGCGGGAGGGCCTTGGAGCAGTACTTC. The chain links TRBV4-2 to TRBJ2-7; TRBD2 matches at 15 bases. The CDR3 loop spans 16 amino acids. The ends lost 5 bases at V and 7 bases at J; junction bases unmatched: 9. CDR1 and CDR2 (germline): LGHNA, YNFKEQ.

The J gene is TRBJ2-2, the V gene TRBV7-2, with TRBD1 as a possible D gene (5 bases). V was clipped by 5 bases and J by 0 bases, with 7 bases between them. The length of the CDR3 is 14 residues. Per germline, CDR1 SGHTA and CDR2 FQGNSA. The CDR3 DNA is TGTGCCAGCAGCCGACAGACGAACACCGGGGAGCTGTTTTTT. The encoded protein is CASSRQTNTGELFF. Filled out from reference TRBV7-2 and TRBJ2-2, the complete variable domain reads GAGVSQSPSNKVTEKGKDVELRCDPISGHTALYWYRQSLGQGLEFLIYFQGNSAPDKSGLPSDRFSAERTGGSVSTLTIQRTQQEDSAVYLCASSRQTNTGELFFGEGSRLTVL.

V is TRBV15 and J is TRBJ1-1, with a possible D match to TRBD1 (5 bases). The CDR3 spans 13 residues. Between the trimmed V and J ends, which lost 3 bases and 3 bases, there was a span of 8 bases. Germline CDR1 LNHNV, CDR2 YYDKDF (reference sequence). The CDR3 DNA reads TGTGCCACCAGCAGGAACAGGTACACTGAAGCTTTCTTT. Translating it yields CATSRNRYTEAFF.

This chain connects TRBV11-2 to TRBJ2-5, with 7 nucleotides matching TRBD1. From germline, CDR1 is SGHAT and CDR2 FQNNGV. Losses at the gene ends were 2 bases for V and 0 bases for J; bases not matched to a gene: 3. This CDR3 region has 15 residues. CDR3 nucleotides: TGTGCCAGCAGCTTATGGGGACAGAACCAAGAGACCCAGTACTTC. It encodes CASSLWGQNQETQYF.

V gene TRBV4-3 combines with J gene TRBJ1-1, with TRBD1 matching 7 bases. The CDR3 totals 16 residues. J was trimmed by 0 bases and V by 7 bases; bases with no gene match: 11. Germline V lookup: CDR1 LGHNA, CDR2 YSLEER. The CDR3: CASTSSITGVNTEAFF. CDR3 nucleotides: TGCGCCAGCACATCCTCGATTACAGGGGTGAACACTGAAGCTTTCTTT.

CDR3 protein: CASSFPRPTLDTQYF. CDR3 nucleotide sequence: TGTGCCAGCAGCTTCCCCAGGCCAACCTTAGATACGCAGTATTTT. The chain couples TRBV5-6 to TRBJ2-3; D uncertain. The CDR3 contains 15 residues. V was pared by 2 bases and J by 5 bases, with 15 bases between. Germline values: CDR1 SGHDT, CDR2 YYEEEE.

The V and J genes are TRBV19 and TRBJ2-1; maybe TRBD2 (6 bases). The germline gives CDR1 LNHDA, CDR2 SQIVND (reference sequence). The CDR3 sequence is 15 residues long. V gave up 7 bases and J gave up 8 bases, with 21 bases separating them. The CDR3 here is CASTLSRDFFYEQFF. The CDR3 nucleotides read TGTGCCAGTACCCTCTCCAGGGACTTTTTTTATGAGCAGTTCTTC.

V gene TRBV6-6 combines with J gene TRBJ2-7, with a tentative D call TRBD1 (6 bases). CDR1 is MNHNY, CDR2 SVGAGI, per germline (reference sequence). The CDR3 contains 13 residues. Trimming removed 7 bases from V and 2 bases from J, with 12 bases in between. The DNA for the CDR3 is TGTGCCAGCACCAGGGGAGAGACCTACGAGCAGTACTTC. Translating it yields CASTRGETYEQYF.

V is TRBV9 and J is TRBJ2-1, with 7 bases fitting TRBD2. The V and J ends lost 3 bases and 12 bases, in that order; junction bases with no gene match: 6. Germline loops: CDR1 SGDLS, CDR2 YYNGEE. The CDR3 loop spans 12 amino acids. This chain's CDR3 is CASSARASGQFF. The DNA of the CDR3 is TGTGCCAGCAGCGCCCGGGCTAGCGGGCAGTTCTTC.

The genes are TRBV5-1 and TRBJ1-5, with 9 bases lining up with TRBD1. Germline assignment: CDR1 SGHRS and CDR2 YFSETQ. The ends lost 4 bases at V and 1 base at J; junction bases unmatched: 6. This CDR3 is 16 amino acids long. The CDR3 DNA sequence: TGCGCCAGCAGCGAGACAGGGGGAAGGAGCAATCAGCCCCAGCATTTT. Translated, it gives CASSETGGRSNQPQHF.

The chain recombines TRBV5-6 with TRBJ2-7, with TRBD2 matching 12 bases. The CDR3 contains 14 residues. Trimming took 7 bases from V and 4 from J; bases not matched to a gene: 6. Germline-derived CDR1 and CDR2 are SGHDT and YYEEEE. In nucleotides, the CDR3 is TGTGCCAGCGCACTAGCGGGAGGTCGGTACGAGCAGTACTTC. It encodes CASALAGGRYEQYF. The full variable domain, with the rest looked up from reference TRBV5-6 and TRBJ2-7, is DAGVTQSPTHLIKTRGQQVTLRCSPKSGHDTVSWYQQALGQGPQFIFQYYEEEERQRGNFPDRFSGHQFPNYSSELNVNALLLGDSALYLCASALAGGRYEQYFGPGTRLTVT.

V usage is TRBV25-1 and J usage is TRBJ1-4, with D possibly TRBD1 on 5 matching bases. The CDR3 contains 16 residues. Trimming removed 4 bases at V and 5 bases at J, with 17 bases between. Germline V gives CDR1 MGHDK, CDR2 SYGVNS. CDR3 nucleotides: TGTGCCAGCAGTGTAGGGGCCAACGGCTGGAATGAAAAACTGTTTTTT. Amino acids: CASSVGANGWNEKLFF.

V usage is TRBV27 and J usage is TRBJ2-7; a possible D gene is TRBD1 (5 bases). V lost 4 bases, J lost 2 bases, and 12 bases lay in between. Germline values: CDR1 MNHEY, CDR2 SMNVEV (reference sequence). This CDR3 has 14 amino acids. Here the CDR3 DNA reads TGTGCCAGCAGTTCCCGGACACGTCCCTACGAGCAGTACTTC. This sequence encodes CASSSRTRPYEQYF.